The clone carrying this T cell receptor beta chain occurred once. As yet, its antigen is unknown. The source of the sample is a study of cytotoxic CD8 clonotypes in ibrutinib-treated CLL. Study findings and constraints: The study found clonality rose at ibrutinib response, then fell toward baseline at progression.

The data were produced by immunoSEQ multiplex PCR, yet TCRdb's version contains in-frame clones alone and is incomplete. The sample yields about 300,000 clones, roughly 76% seen once. The CDR3 spans 13 residues. V lost 4 bases, J lost 11 bases, and 7 bases stayed unmatched. Germline CDR1 is SGHNT and CDR2 is YYREEE (reference sequence). The rearrangement joins TRBV5-4 to TRBJ1-1; TRBD1 agrees at 11 bases. Source: PBMCs, taken at disease progression, from a patient treated with ibrutinib. This TCR was sampled from a human donor with chronic lymphocytic leukemia. The CDR3 DNA sequence: TGTGCCAGCAGCATGCCGGGACAGGGGGACGCTTTCTTT. Its translation: CASSMPGQGDAFF.